The TCR beta chain described here comes from a study of T cells after yellow fever vaccination. Overall study results and limits: Clonotypes shared by both compartments, CD4 and CD8, made up a small share. FACS-sorted repertoires could contain abundant clonotypes contaminating from the bulk population. The booster saw the reappearance of most primary-vaccination clones (around 95% CD4, 70% to 90% CD8).

The sample holds many counts of this clonotype. Its specificity is not known. They built TCR cDNA with 5'RACE template switching, a step that put in a universal primer site and UMIs. One entry per CDR3 protein results from TCRdb running MiXCR on the 5' RACE reads. The repertoire holds 300,000 to 350,000 distinct CDR3 sequences, with roughly 4% as singletons. The germline gives CDR1 SGHRS, CDR2 YFSETQ. The CDR3 is 15 amino acids. Trimming stripped 3 bases from V and 8 bases from J, with 18 bases between. The sample was PBMCs, taken 5 days after the yellow fever booster vaccination. This TCR came from a man aged 18 to 35 who received the YFV17D yellow fever vaccine. The chain has TRBV5-1 and TRBJ2-1; the D is unclear. The CDR3 loop reads CASSSSPPYTYEQFF. In DNA, the CDR3 is TGCGCCAGCAGCTCCTCTCCCCCATATACGTATGAGCAGTTCTTC.